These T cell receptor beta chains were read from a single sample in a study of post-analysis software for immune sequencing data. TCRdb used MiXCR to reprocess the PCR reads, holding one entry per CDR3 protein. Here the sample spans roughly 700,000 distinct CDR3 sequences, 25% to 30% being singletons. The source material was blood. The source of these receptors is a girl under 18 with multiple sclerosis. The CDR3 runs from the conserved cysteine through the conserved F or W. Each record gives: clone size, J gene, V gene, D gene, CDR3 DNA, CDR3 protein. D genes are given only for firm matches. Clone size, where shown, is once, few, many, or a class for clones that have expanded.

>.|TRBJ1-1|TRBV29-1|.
TGCAGCGTTGATATCTGGGGCGGCACTGAAGCTTTCTTT
CSVDIWGGTEAFF
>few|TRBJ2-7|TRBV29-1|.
TGCAGCGTTGGCGGCGGGTATTCCACATCCTACGAGCAGTACTTC
CSVGGGYSTSYEQYF
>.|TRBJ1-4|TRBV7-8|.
TGTGCCAGCAGCCGTCACAGGGAGGACGAAAAACTGTTTTTT
CASSRHREDEKLFF
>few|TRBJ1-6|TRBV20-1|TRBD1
TGCAGTGCTAGAGATCCGCAGGGGGCGATCAATTCACCCCTCCACTTT
CSARDPQGAINSPLHF
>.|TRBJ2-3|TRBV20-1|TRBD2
TGCAGTGCTAGAGGCCAACTACTGGGACTAGCGGGCACAGATACGCAGTATTTT
CSARGQLLGLAGTDTQYF
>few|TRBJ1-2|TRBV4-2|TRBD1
TGTGCCAGCAGCCAAGATGGGGGACAGGGGGGATCTAACTATGGCTACACCTTC
CASSQDGGQGGSNYGYTF
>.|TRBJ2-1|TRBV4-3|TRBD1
TGCGCCAGCAGCCAACCCCTGCCGGGACAGGGGAACAATGAGCAGTTCTTC
CASSQPLPGQGNNEQFF
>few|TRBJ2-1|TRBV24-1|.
TGTGCCACCAGTGAATCAGGGTACAATGAGCAGTTCTTC
CATSESGYNEQFF
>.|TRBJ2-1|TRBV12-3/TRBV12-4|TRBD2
TGTGCCAGCAGCCTGAAAGATGGACTAGCGGGAGCCCACAATGAGCAGTTCTTC
CASSLKDGLAGAHNEQFF
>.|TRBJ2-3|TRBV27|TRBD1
TGTGCCAGCAGTCCACAAAACAGGGGGCGCGACACAGATACGCAGTATTTT
CASSPQNRGRDTDTQYF
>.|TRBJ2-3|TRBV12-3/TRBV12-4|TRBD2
TGTGCCAGCAGACTAGCGGGGGGGGGAGATACGCAGTATTTT
CASRLAGGGDTQYF
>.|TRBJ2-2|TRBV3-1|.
TGTGCCAGCAGCCAAGAGGTCGTGTGGGGGACCGGGGAGCTGTTTTTT
CASSQEVVWGTGELFF
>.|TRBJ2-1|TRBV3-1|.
TGTGCCAGCAGCACCCGGACCTCACTTTCGGCCCAGTTCTTC
CASSTRTSLSAQFF
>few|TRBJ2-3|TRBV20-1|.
TGCAGTGCTAGTAAAGCGGGCACAGATACGCAGTATTTT
CSASKAGTDTQYF
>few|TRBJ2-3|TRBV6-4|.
TGTGCCAGCAGTGACGGTCCGAACAGCAGGGTGAGCACAGATACGCAGTATTTT
CASSDGPNSRVSTDTQYF
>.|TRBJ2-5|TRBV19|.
TGTGCCAGTATGGCAGGGTCGCTTGCGGAGACCCAGTACTTC
CASMAGSLAETQYF
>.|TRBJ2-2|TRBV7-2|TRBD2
TGTGCCAGCAGCCTCGGGACTAGCGGGAGCCCCGGGGAGCTGTTTTTT
CASSLGTSGSPGELFF
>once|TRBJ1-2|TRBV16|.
TGTGCCAGCAGCCAGCCAAGAAAGTTGGTAAACTATGGCTACACCTTC
CASSQPRKLVNYGYTF
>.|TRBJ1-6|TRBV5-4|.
TGTGCCAGCAGGCAAGACACGTCCTATAATTCACCCCTCCACTTT
CASRQDTSYNSPLHF
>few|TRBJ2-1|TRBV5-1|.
TGCGCCAGCGGGACGAAATGGTCCTCGGATGAGCAGTTCTTC
CASGTKWSSDEQFF
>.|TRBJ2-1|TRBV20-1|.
TGCAGTGCTAGTTCTTACTACAATGAGCAGTTCTTC
CSASSYYNEQFF
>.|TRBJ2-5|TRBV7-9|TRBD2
TGTGCCAGCAGCGCAGGGACTAGCTGGGGAGAGACCCAGTACTTC
CASSAGTSWGETQYF
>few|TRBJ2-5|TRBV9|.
TGTGCCAGCAGCGTAGCACCCGAGGAGGGCAGGCAGTACTTC
CASSVAPEEGRQYF
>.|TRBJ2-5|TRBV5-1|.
TGCGCCAGCAGCGCGGACGGGTACAATGAGCAGTACTTC
CASSADGYNEQYF
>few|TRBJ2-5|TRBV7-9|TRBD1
TGTGCCAGCAGCTTACTACAGGGGGTGGAGACCCAGTACTTC
CASSLLQGVETQYF
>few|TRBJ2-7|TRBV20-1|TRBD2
TGCAGTGCTAGAGATCTCTTGGCGAGCGGGGAAAATAACTCCTACGAGCAGTACTTC
CSARDLLASGENNSYEQYF
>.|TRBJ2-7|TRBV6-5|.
TGTGCCAGCAGTTACCAGGCCGGGGCCTACGAGCAGTACTTC
CASSYQAGAYEQYF
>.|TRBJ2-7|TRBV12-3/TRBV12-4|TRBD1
TGTGCCAGCAGACTTGAAGGGACAGGGTTTTACGAGCAGTACTTC
CASRLEGTGFYEQYF
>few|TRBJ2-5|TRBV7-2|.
TGTGCCAGCAGCCCGAGGGTGAGGGAGACCCAGTACTTC
CASSPRVRETQYF
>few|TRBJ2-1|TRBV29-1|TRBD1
TGCAGCGTTGAAGGACAGGGGGCAGGCAATGAGCAGTTCTTC
CSVEGQGAGNEQFF
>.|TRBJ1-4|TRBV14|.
TGTGCCAGCAGCCAATTTTTGAGAAATGAAAAACTGTTTTTT
CASSQFLRNEKLFF
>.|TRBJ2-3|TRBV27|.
TGTGCCAGCAGTCGTCCTGCCGATACGCAGTATTTT
CASSRPADTQYF
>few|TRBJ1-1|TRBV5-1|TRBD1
TGCGCCAGCAGCTTGACAGGGGAAGGGACTGAAGCTTTCTTT
CASSLTGEGTEAFF
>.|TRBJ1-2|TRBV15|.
TGTGCCACCAGCGAATATTTTTACAGGGACGGCTACACCTTC
CATSEYFYRDGYTF
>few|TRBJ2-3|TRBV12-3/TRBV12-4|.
TGTGCCAGCAGTTCCCTAGGACTGCCCCGCGCAGATACGCAGTATTTT
CASSSLGLPRADTQYF
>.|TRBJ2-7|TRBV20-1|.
TGCAGTGCTAGAGACCCAGGAGCGGCAGGGTTGACCTACGAGCAGTACTTC
CSARDPGAAGLTYEQYF
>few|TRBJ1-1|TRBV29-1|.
TGCAGCGCCTTACAGGGAGGGGACACTGAAGCTTTCTTT
CSALQGGDTEAFF
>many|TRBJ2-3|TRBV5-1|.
TGCGCCAGCAGCTTGGTTCCCGCCGGAAGCCCCACAGATACGCAGTATTTT
CASSLVPAGSPTDTQYF
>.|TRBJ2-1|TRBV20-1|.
TGCAGTGCTAGAGCCCCTGGACTCAACTCCTACAATGAGCAGTTCTTC
CSARAPGLNSYNEQFF
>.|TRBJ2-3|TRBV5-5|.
TGTGCCAGCAGCTTGGACGGCGGTAGGGATACGCAGTATTTT
CASSLDGGRDTQYF
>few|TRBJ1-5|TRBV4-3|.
TGCGCCAGCAGCCAAGAGGACTCTAGCAATCAGCCCCAGCATTTT
CASSQEDSSNQPQHF
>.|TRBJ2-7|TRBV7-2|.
TGTGCCAGCAGCTTAAGACAGGCGGCAGACGAGCAGTACTTC
CASSLRQAADEQYF
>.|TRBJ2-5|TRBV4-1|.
TGCGCCAGCAGCCAAGAGGGATGGTCGGGGCAAGAGACCCAGTACTTC
CASSQEGWSGQETQYF
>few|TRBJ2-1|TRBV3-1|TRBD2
TGTGCCAGCAGCCAAGTCAAGCGGGGGAGCGACAATGAGCAGTTCTTC
CASSQVKRGSDNEQFF
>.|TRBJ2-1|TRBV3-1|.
TGTGCCAGCAGCCAAGAAAGGATGATCACTTCGACCCCGTTCTTC
CASSQERMITSTPFF
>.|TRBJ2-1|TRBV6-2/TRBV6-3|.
TGTGCCAGCAGTTCAGGGATGGCCTACAATGAGCAGTTCTTC
CASSSGMAYNEQFF
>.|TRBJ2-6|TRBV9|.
TGTGCCAGCAGCGTCGCCGTGGGGGCCAACGTCCTGACTTTC
CASSVAVGANVLTF
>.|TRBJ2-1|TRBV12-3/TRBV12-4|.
TGTGCCAGCAGTTTAGCGGGGCTGTATGAGCAGTTCTTC
CASSLAGLYEQFF
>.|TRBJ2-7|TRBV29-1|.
TGCAGCGCGGCTGCCGGCGGGGTTTCCTACGAGCAGTACTTC
CSAAAGGVSYEQYF
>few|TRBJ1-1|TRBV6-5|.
TGTGCCAGCAGCCGGAAACCTCGGACACTGAACACTGAAGCTTTCTTT
CASSRKPRTLNTEAFF
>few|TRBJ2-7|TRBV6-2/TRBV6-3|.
TGTGCCAGCAGCCGAGTCGGACTAAACGAGCAGTACTTC
CASSRVGLNEQYF
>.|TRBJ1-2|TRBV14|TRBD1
TGTGCCAGCAGCCACCAAAGGGACAGGGACTATGGCTACACCTTC
CASSHQRDRDYGYTF
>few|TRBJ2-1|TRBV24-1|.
TGTGCCACCAGTGAGGGCCGGGGCTACAATGAGCAGTTCTTC
CATSEGRGYNEQFF
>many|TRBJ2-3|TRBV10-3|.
TGTGCCATCAGTGATGGGGTCCTCACAGATACGCAGTATTTT
CAISDGVLTDTQYF
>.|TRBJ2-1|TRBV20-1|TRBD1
TGCAGTGCTTCTCCCGGGACAGGGGAACACAATGAGCAGTTCTTC
CSASPGTGEHNEQFF
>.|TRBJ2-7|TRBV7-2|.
TGTGCCAGCAGCTTAAGTAACCTTGGCGCCTTGCTTCACGAGCAGTACTTC
CASSLSNLGALLHEQYF
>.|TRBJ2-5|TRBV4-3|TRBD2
TGCGCCAGCAGCCAAGATATGGCGGGAGGAGGGAGGGAGCAGTACTTC
CASSQDMAGGGREQYF
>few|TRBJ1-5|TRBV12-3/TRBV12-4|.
TGTGCCAGCAGTCCCGGTGGGGCAGGGAGCGGTCAGCCCCAGCATTTT
CASSPGGAGSGQPQHF